The 12 T cell receptor beta chains presented below share a single source sample, sequenced in a study of a mutant IDH1 vaccine in newly diagnosed glioma. Their antigen targets remain unknown. The time point was: week 47, end of study. Every vaccination contained 300 ug of the mutant IDH1 20-mer peptide and was paired with topical imiquimod. Clones were read by immunoSEQ multiplex PCR, and TCRdb kept only the in-frame ones, dropping some. The sample records tens of thousands of clones, 75% being singletons. Sequences were derived from PBMCs, sampled from a glioma patient whose treatment included an IDH1 peptide vaccine. The receptors shown here come from a man in his forties or fifties with glioma.

The rearrangement links TRBV7-8 to TRBJ2-7, with D tentatively TRBD2 (7 bases). The CDR3 is 17 residues long. Germline loops: CDR1 SGHVS, CDR2 FQNEAQ. The V end was cut by 5 bases, the J end by 5 bases, with 25 bases between. For the CDR3, the DNA is TGTGCCAGCAGCCCCCGGGGGGTGGGGGGGCGCATCGACGAGCAGTACTTC. Translation gives CASSPRGVGGRIDEQYF.

The chain couples TRBV30 to TRBJ2-7; the D is unclear. The germline V gene encodes CDR1 GTSNPN and CDR2 SVGIG (reference sequence). The CDR3 consists of 12 residues. Trimming shortened V by 5 bases and J by 6 bases, and 14 bases separated the two germline ends. CDR3 loop: CAWCGGPGEQYF. CDR3 sequence (DNA): TGTGCCTGGTGCGGCGGACCTGGCGAGCAGTACTTC. Looking up the rest from reference TRBV30 and TRBJ2-7 gives the full variable domain: SQTIHQWPATLVQPVGSPLSLECTVEGTSNPNLYWYRQAAGRGLQLLFYSVGIGQISSEVPQNLSASRPQDRQFILSSKKLLLSDSGFYLCAWCGGPGEQYFGPGTRLTVT.

The V call is TRBV10-1, the J call TRBJ1-6, with D perhaps matching TRBD1 (5 bases). CDR3 size: 14 residues. The V end was cut by 3 bases, the J end by 7 bases, with 10 bases between. CDR1 WNHNN and CDR2 SYGVQD come from the germline V gene (reference sequence). The CDR3 nucleotides are TGCGCCAGCAGTGAATTCGGGGGGAATTCACCCCTCCACTTT. It translates to CASSEFGGNSPLHF.

The gene calls are TRBV7-9 and TRBJ1-1, with TRBD1 identical over 8 bases. With 5 bases clipped from V and 8 bases from J, the junction kept 4 bases outside the gene matches. Germline V gives CDR1 SEHNR, CDR2 FQNEAQ (reference sequence). CDR3 size: 12 residues. The DNA for the CDR3 is TGTGCCAGCAGCGCCGACAGGGGAGAAGCTTTCTTT. This sequence encodes CASSADRGEAFF.

The chain couples TRBV11-2 to TRBJ1-1, with unresolved D. The CDR3 is 12 amino acids. The ends were cut back, 5 bases at V and 4 bases at J, with 8 bases in the middle. CDR1 SGHAT and CDR2 FQNNGV come from the germline V gene. The CDR3 region is CASSDSLTEAFF. Written as DNA, the CDR3 is TGTGCCAGCAGCGACTCCCTCACTGAAGCTTTCTTT.

The rearrangement links TRBV27 to TRBJ1-1, with a possible D match to TRBD1 (6 bases). Between the trimmed V and J ends, which lost 4 bases and 6 bases, there was a span of 15 bases. The length of the CDR3 is 14 residues. CDR1 is MNHEY and CDR2 is SMNVEV in the germline V gene (reference sequence). In DNA, the CDR3 is TGTGCCAGCAGTTATCAATGGGGGCGGGCTGAAGCTTTCTTT. It encodes CASSYQWGRAEAFF.

This sequence joins TRBV27 and TRBJ1-2; tentative D call: TRBD1 (6 bases). Germline V gene lookup returns CDR1 MNHEY and CDR2 SMNVEV (reference sequence). Trimming pared 6 bases from V and 1 base from J, leaving 18 bases between. CDR3 size: 16 residues. The CDR3 loop is CASSVTGRIFNYGYTF. In DNA, the CDR3 is TGTGCCAGCAGCGTGACAGGCCGTATATTTAACTATGGCTACACCTTC.

This clone turned up a few times. The V and J genes are TRBV9 and TRBJ1-2; D is undetermined. The V gene lost 5 bases and the J gene lost 6 bases, with 17 bases spanning the gap. This CDR3 contains 14 residues. Germline CDR1 is SGDLS and CDR2 is YYNGEE. This CDR3 is CASSSPNRGDGYTF. The CDR3 nucleotides read TGTGCCAGCAGTTCCCCAAATCGTGGTGATGGCTACACCTTC.

The V call is TRBV7-2, the J call TRBJ2-4; 8 bases are a match to TRBD1. In germline, CDR1 is SGHTA, CDR2 FQGNSA. The CDR3 is 19 amino acids. V shed 5 bases and J 0 bases; nucleotides not matched to a gene: 15. Here the CDR3 DNA reads TGTGCCAGCAGCCTCCTTAGGGGACAGGTGACTCTAGCCAAAAACATTCAGTACTTC. This codes for CASSLLRGQVTLAKNIQYF.

The rearrangement joins TRBV7-2 to TRBJ2-7; D may correspond to TRBD1 or TRBD2 (6 bases each). V was trimmed by 4 bases and J by 2 bases, leaving 18 bases between them. Germline CDR1 reads SGHTA; CDR2 reads FQGNSA. This CDR3 is built from 16 residues. The CDR3 coding sequence is TGTGCCAGCAGCTCCCGTGGGGGGCCATCAACCTACGAGCAGTACTTC. Translating gives CASSSRGGPSTYEQYF.

The chain has TRBV6-1 and TRBJ1-4; D is uncertain. The CDR3 is 13 residues long. Germline CDR1 and CDR2: MNHNS and SASEGT. Trimming stripped 3 bases from V and 7 bases from J, with 9 bases between. The CDR3 sequence is CASSEQVAEKLFF. In DNA, the CDR3 is TGTGCCAGCAGTGAGCAGGTGGCTGAAAAACTGTTTTTT.

This chain uses TRBV5-6 with TRBJ1-1, with unresolved D. The V gene lost 4 bases and the J gene lost 0 bases, with 10 bases spanning the gap. The length of the CDR3 is 14 residues. Germline V CDR1 and CDR2: SGHDT, YYEEEE. The CDR3 bases are TGTGCCAGCAGCCCGGGCAACATGAACACTGAAGCTTTCTTT. This sequence encodes CASSPGNMNTEAFF. The variable domain in full, with the rest retrieved from reference TRBV5-6 and TRBJ1-1, is DAGVTQSPTHLIKTRGQQVTLRCSPKSGHDTVSWYQQALGQGPQFIFQYYEEEERQRGNFPDRFSGHQFPNYSSELNVNALLLGDSALYLCASSPGNMNTEAFFGQGTRLTVV.